The sequence of this T cell receptor (beta chain) was determined in a study of T-cell reconstitution after alpha-beta-depleted transplantation in children. Trimming removed 1 base from V and 2 bases from J, with 10 bases in between. There are 15 residues in the CDR3. CDR1 and CDR2 from the germline V gene are LGHNA and YSLEER. Unique molecular identifiers were incorporated during preparation of the TCRbeta library. One entry per CDR3 protein, called by TCRdb with MiXCR from the PCR reads. The repertoire has a few hundred thousand distinct CDR3 sequences, 5.5% to 7% of them found once; the top ten carry about 6%. Findings and limits, study-wide: A year had passed since transplant, and T-cell counts and diversity by then came mostly from newly produced T cells.

This clonotype was observed at least ten times. What it binds is not known. This sequence joins TRBV4-3 and TRBJ2-3; tentatively, D is TRBD1 (6 bases). The sequenced sample was PBMCs, obtained before TCRalphabeta/CD19-depleted stem cell transplant. The receptor was isolated from a boy under 10 years old with acute lymphoblastic leukemia, due to receive a stem cell transplant. The CDR3 protein is CASSQVQGNTDTQYF. In nucleotides, the CDR3 is TGCGCCAGCAGCCAAGTTCAGGGGAACACAGATACGCAGTATTTT.